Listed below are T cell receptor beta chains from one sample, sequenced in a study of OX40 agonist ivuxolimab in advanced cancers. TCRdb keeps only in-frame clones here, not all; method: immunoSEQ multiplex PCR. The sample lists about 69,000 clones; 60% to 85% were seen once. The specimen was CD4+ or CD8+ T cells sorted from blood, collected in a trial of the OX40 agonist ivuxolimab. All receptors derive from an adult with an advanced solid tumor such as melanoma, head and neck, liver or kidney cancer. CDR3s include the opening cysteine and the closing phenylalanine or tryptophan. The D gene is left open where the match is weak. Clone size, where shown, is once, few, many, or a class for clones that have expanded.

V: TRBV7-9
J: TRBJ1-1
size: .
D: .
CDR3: CASSSSGGGRGTEAFF
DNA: TGTGCCAGCAGCTCGTCGGGCGGGGGGCGCGGGACTGAAGCTTTCTTT

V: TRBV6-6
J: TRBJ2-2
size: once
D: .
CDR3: CASTYGNANTGELFF
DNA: TGTGCCAGCACCTATGGCAACGCGAACACCGGGGAGCTGTTTTTT

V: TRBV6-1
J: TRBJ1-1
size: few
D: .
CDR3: CASSEALGRGAFF
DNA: TGTGCCAGCAGTGAAGCTCTGGGCAGGGGAGCTTTCTTT

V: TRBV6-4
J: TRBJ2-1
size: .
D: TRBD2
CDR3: CASTSLAGGPQFF
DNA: TGTGCCAGCACCTCCCTAGCGGGGGGGCCCCAGTTCTTC

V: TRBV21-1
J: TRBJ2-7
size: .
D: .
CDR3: CASSIRSAGGPGYEQYF
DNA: TGTGCCAGCAGCATAAGATCAGCGGGAGGGCCCGGCTACGAGCAGTACTTC

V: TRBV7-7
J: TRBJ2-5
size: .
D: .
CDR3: CASSSSPGPQETQYF
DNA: TGTGCCAGCAGCTCCAGTCCGGGACCCCAAGAGACCCAGTACTTC

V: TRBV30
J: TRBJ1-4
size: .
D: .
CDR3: CAWRRPGRSTNEKLFF
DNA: TGTGCCTGGAGGCGACCCGGGAGATCAACTAATGAAAAACTGTTTTTT

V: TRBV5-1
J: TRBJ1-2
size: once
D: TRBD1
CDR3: CASSLLGTGAGAHGGYTF
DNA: TGCGCCAGCAGCTTGTTAGGGACAGGGGCAGGGGCCCATGGTGGCTACACCTTC

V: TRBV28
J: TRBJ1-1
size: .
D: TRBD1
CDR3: CASSTGTGGAGDTEAFF
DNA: TGTGCCAGCAGTACCGGGACAGGGGGCGCAGGGGACACTGAAGCTTTCTTT

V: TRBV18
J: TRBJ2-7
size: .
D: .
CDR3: CASSPGVGGSYEQYF
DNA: TGTGCCAGCTCACCGGGGGTCGGGGGCTCCTACGAGCAGTACTTC

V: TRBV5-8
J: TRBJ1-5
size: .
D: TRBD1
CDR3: CASSSEQGASQPQHF
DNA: TGTGCCAGCAGCTCAGAACAGGGGGCAAGTCAGCCCCAGCATTTT

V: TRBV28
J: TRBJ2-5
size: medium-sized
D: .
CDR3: CASRGTAGETQYF
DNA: TGTGCCAGCAGAGGGACGGCGGGGGAGACCCAGTACTTC

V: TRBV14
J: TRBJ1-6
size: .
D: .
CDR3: CASSPFVNSPLHF
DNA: TGTGCCAGCAGCCCATTTGTTAATTCACCCCTCCACTTT

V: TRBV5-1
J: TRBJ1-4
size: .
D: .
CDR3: CASSPGGTEKLFF
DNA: TGCGCCAGCAGCCCGGGTGGGACAGAAAAACTGTTTTTT

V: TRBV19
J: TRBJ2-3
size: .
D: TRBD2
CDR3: CASSRAGETDTQYF
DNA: TGTGCCAGTTCTAGGGCGGGAGAGACAGATACGCAGTATTTT

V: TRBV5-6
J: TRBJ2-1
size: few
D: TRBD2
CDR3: CASSSTGLALDEQFF
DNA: TGTGCCAGCAGCTCTACGGGACTAGCCTTGGATGAGCAGTTCTTC

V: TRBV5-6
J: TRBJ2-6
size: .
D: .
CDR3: CASSSPQRVGANVLTF
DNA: TGTGCCAGCAGCTCCCCCCAAAGGGTTGGGGCCAACGTCCTGACTTTC

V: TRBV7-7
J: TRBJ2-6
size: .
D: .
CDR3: CASSDLLSAQSRANVLTF
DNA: TGTGCCAGCAGCGATCTGTTAAGTGCACAAAGTCGGGCCAACGTCCTGACTTTC

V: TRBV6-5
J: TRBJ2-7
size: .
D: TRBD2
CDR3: CASSYGASGGYEQYF
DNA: TGTGCCAGCAGTTACGGGGCTAGCGGGGGATACGAGCAGTACTTC

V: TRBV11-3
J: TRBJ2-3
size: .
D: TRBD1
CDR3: CASSDRGTDTQYF
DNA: TGTGCCAGCAGCGACAGGGGGACAGATACGCAGTATTTT

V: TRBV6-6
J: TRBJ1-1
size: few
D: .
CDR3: CASSSHMNTEAFF
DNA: TGTGCCAGCAGCTCTCACATGAACACTGAAGCTTTCTTT

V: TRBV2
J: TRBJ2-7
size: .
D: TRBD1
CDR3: CASIVWDSTFEQYF
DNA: TGTGCCAGCATCGTTTGGGACAGTACCTTCGAGCAGTACTTC

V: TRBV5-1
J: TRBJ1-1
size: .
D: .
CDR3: CASREGEGHTEAFF
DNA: TGCGCCAGCAGGGAGGGTGAGGGCCACACTGAAGCTTTCTTT

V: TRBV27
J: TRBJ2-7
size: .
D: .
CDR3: CASSARQTSSNEQYF
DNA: TGTGCCAGCAGCGCCAGACAAACCTCTTCCAACGAGCAGTACTTC

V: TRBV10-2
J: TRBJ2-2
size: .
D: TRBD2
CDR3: CASRPGLAGNTGELFF
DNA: TGCGCCAGCAGGCCGGGACTAGCGGGGAACACCGGGGAGCTGTTTTTT

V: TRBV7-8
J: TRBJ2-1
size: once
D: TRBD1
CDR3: CASSRDRGDNEQFF
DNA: TGTGCCAGCAGTCGGGACAGGGGTGATAATGAGCAGTTCTTC

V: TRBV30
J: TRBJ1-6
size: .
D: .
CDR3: CAWIPNNNSPLHF
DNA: TGTGCCTGGATCCCGAACAATAATTCACCCCTCCACTTT

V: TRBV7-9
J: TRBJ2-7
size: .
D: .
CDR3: CASSSRDGLYEQYF
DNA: TGTGCCAGCAGCTCCCGGGACGGTCTTTACGAGCAGTACTTC

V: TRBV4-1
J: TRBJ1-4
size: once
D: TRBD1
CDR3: CASSQDLAGGEKLFF
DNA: TGCGCCAGCAGCCAAGATTTGGCAGGGGGTGAAAAACTGTTTTTT

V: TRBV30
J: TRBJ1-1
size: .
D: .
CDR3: CAWRVQGLMNTEAFF
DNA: TGTGCCTGGAGAGTACAGGGACTCATGAACACTGAAGCTTTCTTT

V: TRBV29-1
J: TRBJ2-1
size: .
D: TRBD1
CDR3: CSVDGDRGRNEQFF
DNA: TGCAGCGTTGATGGGGACAGGGGAAGGAATGAGCAGTTCTTC